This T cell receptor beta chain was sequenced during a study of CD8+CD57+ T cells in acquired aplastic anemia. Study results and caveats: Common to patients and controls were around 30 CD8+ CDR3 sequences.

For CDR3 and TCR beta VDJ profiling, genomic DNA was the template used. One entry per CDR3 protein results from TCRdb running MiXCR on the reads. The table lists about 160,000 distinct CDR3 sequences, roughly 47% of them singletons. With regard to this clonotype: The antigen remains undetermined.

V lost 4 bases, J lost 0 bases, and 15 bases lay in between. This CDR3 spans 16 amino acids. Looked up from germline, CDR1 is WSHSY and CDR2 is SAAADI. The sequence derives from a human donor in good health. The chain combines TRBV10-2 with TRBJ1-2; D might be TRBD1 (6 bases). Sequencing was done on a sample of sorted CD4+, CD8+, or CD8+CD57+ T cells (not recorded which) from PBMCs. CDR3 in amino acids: CASSVDSNPSNYGYTF. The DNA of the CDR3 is TGCGCCAGCAGTGTGGACAGTAACCCTTCTAACTATGGCTACACCTTC.